What follows is one T cell receptor (beta chain) and its context. Original handling: Scientists estimated how many nucleated cells there were by amplifying reference gene primers. The method was immunoSEQ multiplex PCR; TCRdb's version includes in-frame clones alone and lacks a portion of them. For V, J and clone size, that table is used; D and trimming come from the DNA. The sample lists approximately 150,000 clones, 87% occurring once. The entry originates in a study of blood T cell repertoires in COVID-19. The overall study: There were acute and convalescent COVID-19 samples, and they came from the United States, Italy and Spain. PBMCs, B-cell-depleted T cells, or T cells were the source of the cDNA or gDNA that made up the material.

This CDR3 contains 15 residues. Per germline, CDR1 SGHTA and CDR2 FQGTGA. With 2 bases removed from V and 7 bases from J, the gap between germline ends came to 15 bases. Sequencing was carried out using peripheral blood. The sequence was collected from a woman aged 45-60 years with acute or convalescent COVID-19. J is TRBJ2-1 and V is TRBV7-3; D is possibly TRBD1 (5 bases). The CDR3 bases are TGTGCCAGCAGCTTAGGTCCCAGGGTGAAAAATGAGCAGTTCTTC. Its protein is CASSLGPRVKNEQFF.